The TCR beta chain described here comes from a study of blood T cell repertoires in COVID-19 (dated by TCRdb to the early 2020s). Regarding the complete study: The collaborator samples originated in the United States, Italy and Spain and spanned the acute and convalescent phases of COVID-19. Subjects who had been exposed to COVID-19, were actively infected with it, or had recovered from it provided the deeply sampled blood TCRbeta repertoires that made up the dataset. A de-identified subject ID, COVID-19 status, age in years and sex were almost always included in the sample metadata. HLA class I and class II types, where available, came from metadata supplied by the sample provider rather than from assay-based typing. The repertoires were made available in a free public database intended to serve as a resource for research on the immune response to SARS-CoV-2. The material from the prospective study consisted of cDNA or gDNA derived from T cells, B-cell-depleted T cells, or PBMCs. Samples were obtained from the ongoing ImmuneRACE study (first 160 participants) and from over 1,000 subjects provided by 6 global collaborators. Broad study findings and their caveats: How much clinical and demographic metadata was included differed by source and by participant, and the metadata was provided uncurated.

TCRbeta CDR3 regions were amplified from genomic DNA by means of the immunoSEQ Assay, a bias-controlled multiplex PCR. The authors processed their data as follows. Within the assay, amplification of reference gene primers was used to estimate how many nucleated cells each sample contained. To quantify the absolute abundance of each unique TCRbeta CDR3 rearrangement, sequence reads were collapsed and filtered. For each sample, productive Simpson clonality was calculated as the square root of Simpson's diversity index over productive rearrangements. In TCRdb, the immuneACCESS table is reduced to in-frame sequences with V and J assigned. These tables do not hold every clone; where another copy was compared, an unresolved V gene accounts for under half, and the others remain unexplained. D and trimming were read from the DNA, whereas the V and J calls and clone size are those reported in that table. In this sample the table shows roughly 400,000 clones, 90% of which occur a single time. The ten largest clones add up to about 0.57% of the sample.

About this clone itself: The specificity of this receptor is unknown. No much larger clone is present one base from it, and per-base qualities are unavailable.

Participants in the prospective study were enrolled through a virtual design, were aged roughly 18 to 100 years, and lived in 24 United States geographic areas. In the prospective study, participants were assigned to cohorts based on the clinical history participants reported in a screening survey and a study questionnaire. Recovered participants in ImmuneRACE Cohort 3 were defined by two consecutive negative NP/OP PCR tests, clearance by a healthcare professional, or resolution of symptoms. Mobile phlebotomists in the prospective study collected whole blood, serum and a nasopharyngeal or oropharyngeal swab from every participant. Prospective study participants could optionally give additional blood draws and questionnaires over an approximately two-month period. Before DNA extraction, blood samples from the prospective study were shipped at room temperature or frozen. The CDR1 and CDR2 encoded by the germline V gene (reference sequence) are WNHNN and SYGVQD. From cysteine to phenylalanine, the CDR3 is 13 amino acids long. The sequence is cut down to CDR3 DNA, 39 bases in frame from base 1. V gives up 6 bases and J gives up 8 bases, and the segment between their germline ends measures 14 bases.

Sequencing was carried out using PBMCs or T cells enriched from blood (not recorded which). The chain uses TRBV10-1 and TRBJ2-1; a weak D assignment points to TRBD2 (6 bases agree). The TCR was taken from a man aged 18 to 35 who had recovered from COVID-19. The CDR3 here reads CASSVAESDEQFF. The bases read TGCGCCAGCAGCGTAGCGGAGTCGGATGAGCAGTTCTTC.